One sample yielded the 28 T cell receptor beta chains listed below, sequenced in a study of cytomegalovirus exposure and HLA in healthy donors. The PCR used 60 Vbeta and 13 Jbeta primers. The repertoire was sequenced with immunoSEQ multiplex PCR; TCRdb's copy has only in-frame clones and lacks some. Among about 180,000 clones listed, around three quarters were seen once. Specimen: PBMCs. Every receptor here comes from a woman younger than 45 in good health and CMV-seronegative.

The chain uses TRBV10-1 and TRBJ2-7, with TRBD2 as a possible D gene (5 bases). Germline CDR1 and CDR2: WNHNN and SYGVQD (reference sequence). CDR3 size: 13 residues. V lost 8 bases and J lost 2, with 13 bases in between. CDR3 loop: CASLPKTTYEQYF. The CDR3 region has the DNA TGCGCCAGCCTCCCCAAGACTACCTACGAGCAGTACTTC.

The chain has TRBV11-2 and TRBJ2-1; D is undetermined. CDR1 and CDR2 (germline): SGHAT, FQNNGV. Trimming removed 3 bases from V and 6 bases from J, with 3 bases in between. This CDR3 is 11 amino acids long. CDR3 in amino acids: CASSLANEQFF. CDR3 DNA: TGTGCCAGCAGCTTGGCCAATGAGCAGTTCTTC.

The V call is TRBV5-6, the J call TRBJ2-1; 9 bases line up with TRBD2. The length of the CDR3 is 16 residues. V trimming: 2 bases; J trimming: 4 bases; junction bases outside the gene matches: 7. Germline-derived CDR1 and CDR2 are SGHDT and YYEEEE. CDR3 bases: TGTGCCAGCAGCTTCACCGGGACTAGCAATTACAATGAGCAGTTCTTC. Translated, it gives CASSFTGTSNYNEQFF.

CDR3 protein: CASKASGGSTDTQYF. DNA for the CDR3: TGTGCCAGCAAGGCTAGCGGGGGAAGCACAGATACGCAGTATTTT. The chain couples TRBV2 to TRBJ2-3, with 10 bases that match TRBD2. V was clipped by 7 bases and J by 0 bases; unmatched bases: 4. CDR3 size: 15 residues. From germline, CDR1 is SNHLY and CDR2 FYNNEI.

V gene TRBV21-1 combines with J gene TRBJ2-1; the DNA was not used to check the table's D call, TRBD1. TRBV21-1 is annotated as a pseudogene. This CDR3 has 20 residues. The CDR3 is CASSKEVQGGHPFLYNEQFF. The DNA of the CDR3 is TGTGCCAGCAGCAAAGAAGTTCAGGGGGGCCATCCTTTCCTCTACAATGAGCAGTTCTTC.

This clone turned up a few times. Within the sample, other DNA sequences also encode this same CDR3. The chain employs TRBV5-6 and TRBJ1-2; D is unresolved. V was pared by 2 bases and J by 5 bases, with 13 bases between. The CDR3 length is 14 residues. Germline CDR1 is SGHDT and CDR2 is YYEEEE. The CDR3 spells CASSLGVRDYGYTF. For the CDR3, the DNA is TGTGCCAGCAGCTTAGGAGTACGGGATTATGGCTACACCTTC.

A word on this clone: This sample also contains other DNA sequences that code for the same CDR3. The chain is built from TRBV6-5 and TRBJ1-2, with D possibly matching TRBD1 (6 bases). This CDR3 spans 13 amino acids. V lost 0 bases and J lost 8, with 10 bases in between. CDR1 and CDR2 from the germline V gene are MNHEY and SVGAGI. In DNA, the CDR3 is TGTGCCAGCAGTTACTCGGGGGCGGAGGGCTACACCTTC. This gives the protein CASSYSGAEGYTF.

This sequence joins TRBV5-8 and TRBJ2-5; 11 nucleotides line up with TRBD1. With V trimmed by 0 bases and J by 5 bases, 6 bases remained unmatched. This CDR3 has 16 amino acids. The germline CDR1 and CDR2 sequences are SGHTS and YDEGEE. The CDR3 spells CASSLAGTGGPETQYF. The DNA for the CDR3 is TGTGCCAGCAGCTTGGCCGGGACAGGGGGTCCCGAGACCCAGTACTTC.

V gene TRBV14 combines with J gene TRBJ2-3; 9 bases map to TRBD2. V lost 5 bases, J lost 6 bases, and 12 bases stayed unmatched. This CDR3 region has 16 residues. Germline CDR1 is SGHDN and CDR2 is FVKESK. CDR3 loop: CASSKGLASSRDTQYF. The CDR3 nucleotides read TGTGCCAGCAGCAAGGGACTAGCCTCATCCAGGGATACGCAGTATTTT.

This clone was seen a handful of times. The rearrangement uses TRBV23-1 and TRBJ2-7; 8 bases line up with TRBD1. TRBV23-1 is filed as an ORF, its function uncertain. The V gene end was trimmed by 2 bases and the J gene end by 2 bases; junction bases not matched to a gene: 17. The CDR3 runs 19 residues. CDR3 coding DNA: TGCGCCAGCAGTCAACGGGGGACGACAGGGGAGGAGAGAACCTACGAGCAGTACTTC. Translating it yields CASSQRGTTGEERTYEQYF.

This clone was seen a handful of times. The gene calls are TRBV9 and TRBJ1-5; TRBD1 matches at 7 bases. The germline V gene has CDR1 SGDLS and CDR2 YYNGEE. After removal of 3 bases from V and 2 bases from J, the junction contained 2 bases not matched to a gene. CDR3 length equals 14 residues. For the CDR3, the DNA is TGTGCCAGCAGCGCGACAGGGCGCAATCAGCCCCAGCATTTT. Translated, it gives CASSATGRNQPQHF.

The chain employs TRBV27 and TRBJ1-2; TRBD1 might be the D (6 bases). The V gene lost 4 bases and the J gene lost 4 bases, with 13 bases spanning the gap. The CDR3 runs to 14 residues. Germline CDR1 reads MNHEY; CDR2 reads SMNVEV (reference sequence). CDR3 DNA sequence: TGTGCCAGCAGTTCTTCAGGGGCCTTCTATGGCTACACCTTC. Translation gives CASSSSGAFYGYTF.

This clone occurred once. The rearrangement joins TRBV7-2 to TRBJ2-1; D call uncertain. The CDR3 is 13 residues long. The ends were cut back, 2 bases at V and 6 bases at J, with 8 bases in the middle. Looked up from germline, CDR1 is SGHTA and CDR2 is FQGNSA. The CDR3 DNA follows: TGTGCCAGCAGCTTAAAACGGTTCAATGAGCAGTTCTTC. Encoded protein: CASSLKRFNEQFF.

In its sample, this clone was seen once. The chain couples TRBV10-2 to TRBJ2-7, with D possibly being TRBD2 (6 bases). CDR1 is WSHSY, CDR2 SAAADI, per germline. V lost 9 bases to trimming and J lost 1 base, with 13 bases between them. This CDR3 has 13 amino acids. The CDR3 is CASSSGLSYEQYF. The CDR3 nucleotides are TGCGCCAGTAGTAGCGGATTATCCTACGAGCAGTACTTC.

This rearrangement joins TRBV10-3 to TRBJ1-2; D unresolved. The V gene lost 2 bases and the J gene lost 5 bases, with 9 bases spanning the gap. The CDR3 contains 13 residues. Germline CDR1 and CDR2: ENHRY and SYGVKD. CDR3 sequence: CAISEGGEYGYTF. The CDR3 region has the DNA TGTGCCATCAGTGAGGGTGGAGAGTATGGCTACACCTTC.

This chain connects TRBV5-1 to TRBJ1-1; possibly TRBD1 for D (5 bases). CDR1 is SGHRS, CDR2 YFSETQ, per germline. Trimming removed 4 bases at V and 8 bases at J, with 18 bases between. This CDR3 spans 14 amino acids. CDR3 DNA: TGCGCCAGCAGCGCAAGAGCCCCTAGGGGAGAAGCTTTCTTT. It yields the protein CASSARAPRGEAFF.

This clone came up once. The chain has TRBV5-1 and TRBJ2-3, with 9 bases that match TRBD1. The ends lost 4 bases at V and 3 bases at J; junction bases unmatched: 6. CDR1 is SGHRS, CDR2 YFSETQ, per germline. CDR3 length: 15 amino acids. Here the CDR3 DNA reads TGCGCCAGCAGCATCAGACAGGGGGGGACAGATACGCAGTATTTT. Translating gives CASSIRQGGTDTQYF.

The chain links TRBV5-1 to TRBJ2-2; D might be TRBD1 (7 bases). The germline V gene encodes CDR1 SGHRS and CDR2 YFSETQ. CDR3 size: 20 residues. V was shortened by 0 bases and J by 4 bases, with 25 bases between the two germline ends. The CDR3 region is CASSLARSGAGGSITGELFF. The CDR3, as DNA: TGCGCCAGCAGCTTGGCGAGATCGGGGGCAGGGGGAAGTATCACCGGGGAGCTGTTTTTT.

The chain links TRBV6-4 to TRBJ2-3; TRBD2 agrees at 10 bases. The CDR3 is 16 residues long. Germline lookup yields CDR1 MRHNA and CDR2 SNTAGT. Unmatched junction bases numbered 7, after V lost 6 bases and J lost 1 base. The CDR3: CASSHTGTSGTDTQYF. The CDR3 region has the DNA TGTGCCAGCAGCCACACCGGGACTAGCGGCACAGATACGCAGTATTTT.

The genes are TRBV4-2 and TRBJ2-1; no reliable D call. The CDR3 contains 13 residues. V was clipped by 0 bases and J by 8 bases, with 8 bases between them. Germline V lookup: CDR1 LGHNA, CDR2 YNFKEQ. In DNA, the CDR3 is TGTGCCAGCAGCCAAGATTCAGTGGATGAGCAGTTCTTC. It specifies CASSQDSVDEQFF.

This clone has a single count. The rearrangement links TRBV10-1 to TRBJ1-2; a weak D match, TRBD1 (5 bases). Germline V lookup: CDR1 WNHNN, CDR2 SYGVQD (reference sequence). The CDR3 spans 12 residues. V lost 8 bases to trimming and J lost 7 bases, with 14 bases between them. CDR3 in DNA: TGCGCCAGCGCACTTCCAGGGTTTGGCTACACCTTC. Protein: CASALPGFGYTF.

The rearrangement links TRBV2 to TRBJ2-7, with 12 bases aligning to TRBD2. V lost 7 bases and J lost 4; bases outside the gene matches: 8. This CDR3 region has 15 residues. CDR1 and CDR2 (germline): SNHLY, FYNNEI. This CDR3 is CASTLAGGISYEQYF. In DNA, the CDR3 is TGTGCCAGCACGCTAGCGGGGGGGATTTCATACGAGCAGTACTTC.

The chain couples TRBV7-2 to TRBJ1-2; TRBD1 aligns across 8 bases. CDR3 length equals 14 residues. The J segment lost 7 bases and the V segment lost 6 bases, leaving 10 bases of the junction unmatched. CDR1 and CDR2 (germline): SGHTA, FQGNSA. CDR3 sequence reads: CASSSGTGYGGYTF. CDR3 DNA: TGTGCCAGCAGTTCAGGGACAGGCTATGGTGGCTACACCTTC.

The rearrangement uses TRBV2 and TRBJ1-2, with 9 nucleotides matching TRBD1. Germline V gene data show CDR1 as SNHLY and CDR2 as FYNNEI. The V segment lost 8 bases and the J segment 5 bases; nucleotides outside the gene matches: 6. This CDR3 is 13 amino acids long. The CDR3 DNA reads as TGTGCCAGCGGGGACAGGGCCAGGTATGGCTACACCTTC. Translation: CASGDRARYGYTF.

This sequence joins TRBV4-3 and TRBJ1-2; the match to TRBD1 covers 9 bases. V dropped 4 bases and J dropped 5; count of bases not matched to a gene: 11. Germline CDR1 reads LGHNA; CDR2 reads YSLEER. The CDR3 sequence is 16 residues long. CDR3: CASSRIRQGGSYGYTF. In DNA, the CDR3 is TGCGCCAGCAGCCGGATAAGACAGGGGGGGTCATATGGCTACACCTTC.

This rearrangement joins TRBV5-1 to TRBJ1-1, with D possibly TRBD1 on 6 matching bases. The CDR3 contains 16 residues. Germline lookup yields CDR1 SGHRS and CDR2 YFSETQ. Trimming pared 1 base from V and 1 base from J, leaving 14 bases between. The DNA of the CDR3 is TGCGCCAGCAGCTTGACAGGGAATAAAAGGAACACTGAAGCTTTCTTT. Translation: CASSLTGNKRNTEAFF.

This clone was counted only a few times. The CDR3 spells CASSFRATANAEAFF. DNA for the CDR3: TGTGCCAGCAGCTTCCGCGCGACAGCAAACGCTGAAGCTTTCTTT. The chain combines TRBV14 with TRBJ1-1, with D possibly TRBD1 on 5 matching bases. The V gene's germline CDR1 is SGHDN and CDR2 FVKESK. This CDR3 contains 15 residues. Trimming took off 5 bases at V and 6 bases at J, with 19 bases between the two ends.

This clone appeared a single time. The chain combines TRBV7-2 with TRBJ1-2; D is ambiguous. Germline assignment: CDR1 SGHTA and CDR2 FQGNSA. This CDR3 contains 14 residues. Trimming took off 1 base at V and 4 bases at J, with 10 bases between the two ends. This chain's CDR3 is CASSLDAGSYGYTF. In DNA, the CDR3 is TGTGCCAGCAGCTTAGATGCGGGGTCCTATGGCTACACCTTC.